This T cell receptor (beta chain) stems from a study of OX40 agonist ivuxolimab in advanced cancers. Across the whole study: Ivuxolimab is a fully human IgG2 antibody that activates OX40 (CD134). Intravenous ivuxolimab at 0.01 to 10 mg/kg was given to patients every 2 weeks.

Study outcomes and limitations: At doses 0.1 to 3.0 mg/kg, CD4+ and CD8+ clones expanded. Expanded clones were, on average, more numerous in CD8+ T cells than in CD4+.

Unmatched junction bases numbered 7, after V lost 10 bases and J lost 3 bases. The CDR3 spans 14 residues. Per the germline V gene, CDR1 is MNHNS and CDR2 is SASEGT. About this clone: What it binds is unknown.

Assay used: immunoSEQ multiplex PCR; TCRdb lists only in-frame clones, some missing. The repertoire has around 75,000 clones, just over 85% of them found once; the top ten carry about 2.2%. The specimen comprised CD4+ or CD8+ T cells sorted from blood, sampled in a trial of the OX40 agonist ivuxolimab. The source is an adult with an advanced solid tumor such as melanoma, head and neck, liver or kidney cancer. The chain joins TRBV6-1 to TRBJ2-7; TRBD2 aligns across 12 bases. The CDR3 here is CATQLAGGDYEQYF. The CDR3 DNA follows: TGTGCCACGCAGCTAGCGGGAGGGGACTACGAGCAGTACTTC.